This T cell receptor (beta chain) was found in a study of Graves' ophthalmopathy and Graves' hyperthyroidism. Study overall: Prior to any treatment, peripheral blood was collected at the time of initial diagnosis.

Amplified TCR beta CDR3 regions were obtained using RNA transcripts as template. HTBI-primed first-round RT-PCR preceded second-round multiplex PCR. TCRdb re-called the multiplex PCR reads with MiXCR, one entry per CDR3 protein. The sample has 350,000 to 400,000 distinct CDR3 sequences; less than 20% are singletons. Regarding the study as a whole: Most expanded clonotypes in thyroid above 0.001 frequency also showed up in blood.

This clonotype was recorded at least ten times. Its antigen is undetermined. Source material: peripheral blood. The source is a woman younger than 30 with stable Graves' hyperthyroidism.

The CDR3 sequence: CSARQGSHEQYF. In nucleotides, the CDR3 is TGCAGTGCTCGACAGGGGAGCCACGAGCAGTACTTC. The chain is built from TRBV20-1 and TRBJ2-7, with 8 bases identical to TRBD1. Germline V gene sequence: CDR1 DFQATT, CDR2 SNEGSKA (reference sequence). The trim removed 5 bases at V and 5 bases at J, leaving 5 bases unmatched. The CDR3 is 12 residues long.